These 17 T cell receptor beta chains were all obtained from the same sample, sequenced in a study of Graves' ophthalmopathy and Graves' hyperthyroidism. Amplified material comprised TCR beta CDR3 regions derived from RNA transcripts. In the first round, RT-PCR was carried out with HTBI primers, and a multiplex PCR formed the second round. TCRdb passed the multiplex PCR reads through MiXCR, listing each CDR3 protein once. The sample has a few hundred thousand distinct CDR3 sequences; approximately 21% are singletons. Sequencing was performed on peripheral blood. These receptors were collected from a woman aged 18-29 years with stable Graves' hyperthyroidism.

This clonotype was recorded at least ten times. The V and J genes are TRBV9 and TRBJ2-7, with D unclear. The germline V gene encodes CDR1 SGDLS and CDR2 YYNGEE. V was clipped by 2 bases and J by 0 bases, with 6 bases between them. This CDR3 is 13 amino acids long. The CDR3 DNA reads TGTGCCAGCAGCGTCGGCGGCTCCTACGAGCAGTACTTC. This codes for CASSVGGSYEQYF.

V gene TRBV29-1 combines with J gene TRBJ2-5; TRBD1 agrees at 10 bases. The J segment lost 2 bases and the V segment lost 4 bases, leaving 1 base of the junction unmatched. The CDR3 spans 13 residues. Germline CDR1 is SQVTM and CDR2 is ANQGSEA. CDR3 nucleotides: TGCAGCGTTGGGACAGGGGGACAAGAGACCCAGTACTTC. Residues: CSVGTGGQETQYF.

The sample holds many counts of this clonotype. This chain connects TRBV6-2 or TRBV6-3 to TRBJ2-2; D not resolved. CDR1 is MNHEY and CDR2 is SVGEGT in the germline V gene. The CDR3 length is 14 residues. Deletions cut 7 bases from V and 1 base from J, with 10 bases between. Here the CDR3 DNA reads TGTGCCAGCAACACTGGAAAGAACACCGGGGAGCTGTTTTTT. Protein: CASNTGKNTGELFF.

This clonotype was seen just once. This chain links TRBV2 with TRBJ2-5; a weak D match, TRBD2 (6 bases). Germline CDR1 and CDR2: SNHLY and FYNNEI. There are 15 residues in the CDR3. Trimming took 7 bases from V and 4 from J, leaving 19 bases between them. CDR3 protein: CASNPGLSGRETQYF. The CDR3 DNA follows: TGTGCCAGCAATCCAGGACTATCCGGGCGAGAGACCCAGTACTTC.

The rearrangement links TRBV7-2 to TRBJ2-7, with a tentative D call TRBD2 (5 bases). Looked up from germline, CDR1 is SGHTA and CDR2 is FQGNSA. The V and J ends lost 2 bases and 2 bases respectively, with 10 bases between them. The CDR3 covers 14 residues. Here the CDR3 reads CASSLRRPPYEQYF. The CDR3 coding sequence is TGTGCCAGCAGCTTAAGGAGGCCTCCCTACGAGCAGTACTTC.

This clonotype was counted many times. This sequence joins TRBV6-5 and TRBJ2-7, with 10 bases lining up with TRBD2. V trimming: 4 bases; J trimming: 6 bases; junction bases outside the gene matches: 6. The CDR3 has 14 amino acids. CDR1 and CDR2 from the germline V gene are MNHEY and SVGAGI. CDR3 bases: TGTGCCAGCAGTTTTATAGCGGGAGGACCCGAGCAGTACTTC. Encoded protein: CASSFIAGGPEQYF.

J is TRBJ2-5 and V is TRBV7-8; TRBD1 aligns across 10 bases. Germline values: CDR1 SGHVS, CDR2 FQNEAQ. After removal of 3 bases from V and 4 bases from J, the junction contained 8 bases not matched to a gene. The CDR3 is 16 residues long. CDR3 DNA: TGTGCCAGCAGCTTGACCGGGACAGGGGACGGAGAGACCCAGTACTTC. Protein sequence: CASSLTGTGDGETQYF.

This clonotype appeared many times. The V and J genes are TRBV27 and TRBJ2-7; TRBD2 aligns across 9 bases. The trim removed 1 base at V and 4 bases at J, leaving 2 bases unmatched. The CDR3 totals 14 residues. Germline-derived CDR1 and CDR2 are MNHEY and SMNVEV (reference sequence). The CDR3 region is CASSLYSGSYEQYF. In DNA form, the CDR3 reads TGTGCCAGCAGTTTATATAGCGGGAGTTACGAGCAGTACTTC.

This clonotype was counted many times. The chain combines TRBV28 with TRBJ2-7; the match to TRBD2 covers 11 bases. From germline, CDR1 is MDHEN and CDR2 SYDVKM. The junction had 8 bases not matched to a gene; V was cut back by 6 bases and J by 4 bases. The CDR3 consists of 15 residues. In nucleotides, the CDR3 is TGTGCCAGCAGAACCACTAGCGGGAGTCGTTACGAGCAGTACTTC. Its protein is CASRTTSGSRYEQYF.

This clonotype was seen many times. The CDR3 loop is CASSLDPGSSYEQYF. In DNA, the CDR3 is TGTGCCAGCAGTTTAGATCCGGGAAGCAGCTACGAGCAGTACTTC. This chain links TRBV28 with TRBJ2-7; D is perhaps TRBD2 (5 bases). This CDR3 contains 15 residues. The V end lost 2 bases, the J end lost 3 bases, and 14 bases lay between the germline ends. The V gene's germline CDR1 is MDHEN and CDR2 SYDVKM.

This clonotype came up many times. This chain uses TRBV7-2 with TRBJ2-4, with D possibly TRBD1 on 6 matching bases. Germline V gene sequence: CDR1 SGHTA, CDR2 FQGNSA. This CDR3 spans 17 amino acids. V lost 1 base, J lost 2 bases, and 15 bases lay in between. The CDR3 loop is CASSLGGLVSPKNIQYF. CDR3 nucleotides: TGTGCCAGCAGCTTAGGGGGGCTCGTCTCTCCCAAAAACATTCAGTACTTC.

This clonotype was recorded at least ten times. V and J are TRBV25-1 and TRBJ1-5, with D possibly being TRBD1 (5 bases). CDR3 size: 14 residues. CDR1 is MGHDK and CDR2 is SYGVNS in the germline V gene. Deletions cut 5 bases from V and 7 bases from J, with 15 bases between. This CDR3 reads CASSPGEGTQPQHF. CDR3 DNA: TGTGCCAGCAGTCCTGGGGAGGGGACGCAGCCCCAGCATTTT.

This clonotype was detected ten times or more. The gene calls are TRBV6-1 and TRBJ1-2, with 10 positions matching TRBD1. V lost 6 bases and J lost 2; bases outside the gene matches: 12. The CDR3 is made up of 17 amino acids. The germline CDR1 and CDR2 sequences are MNHNS and SASEGT. Written as DNA, the CDR3 is TGTGCCAGCAGACGGACAGGGGGGACTGATAAGAACTATGGCTACACCTTC. Its translation: CASRRTGGTDKNYGYTF.

The chain has TRBV27 and TRBJ2-7; a possible D gene is TRBD1 (6 bases). The CDR3 contains 14 residues. V was cut by 4 bases and J by 3 bases, with 13 bases left in between. Germline assignment: CDR1 MNHEY and CDR2 SMNVEV (reference sequence). CDR3 sequence (DNA): TGTGCCAGCAGTTCGGCGGACAGCATCTACGAGCAGTACTTC. The encoded protein is CASSSADSIYEQYF.

This clonotype was counted ten times or more. This chain connects TRBV12-3 or TRBV12-4 to TRBJ1-1, with D uncertain. The V and J ends lost 7 bases and 5 bases respectively, with 14 bases between them. There are 13 residues in the CDR3. The chain's CDR3 is CASTQVGRTEAFF. CDR3 in DNA: TGTGCCAGCACCCAAGTAGGTAGGACTGAAGCTTTCTTT.

Only a few counts were recorded for this clonotype. The V call is TRBV10-3, the J call TRBJ2-5, with TRBD2 matching 8 bases. V lost 4 bases to trimming and J lost 1 base; unmatched junction nucleotides: 11. This CDR3 contains 17 residues. CDR1 is ENHRY, CDR2 SYGVKD, per germline. CDR3 nucleotides: TGTGCCATCAGTGGTGTCCCCGGGACTAGGTCCCAAGAGACCCAGTACTTC. Residues: CAISGVPGTRSQETQYF.

V gene TRBV6-1 combines with J gene TRBJ2-3; D may be TRBD1 or TRBD2 (5 bases each). Looked up from germline, CDR1 is MNHNS and CDR2 is SASEGT. This CDR3 region has 13 residues. The germline V and J ends were trimmed by 5 bases and 4 bases, with 10 bases remaining between them. The CDR3 loop reads CASSSRGPDTQYF. The CDR3 DNA reads as TGTGCCAGCAGTAGTCGGGGCCCAGATACGCAGTATTTT.